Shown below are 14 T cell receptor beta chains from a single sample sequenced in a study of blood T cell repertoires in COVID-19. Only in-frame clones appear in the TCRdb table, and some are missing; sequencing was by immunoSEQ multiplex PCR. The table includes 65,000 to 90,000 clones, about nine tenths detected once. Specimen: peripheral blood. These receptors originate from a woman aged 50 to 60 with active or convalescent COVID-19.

In DNA form, the CDR3 reads TGCGCCAGCAGCGTCGGTTCGGGACAGGGTGACTATGGCTACACCTTC. As protein: CASSVGSGQGDYGYTF. The chain combines TRBV5-1 with TRBJ1-2; 9 positions agree with TRBD1. The germline V gene encodes CDR1 SGHRS and CDR2 YFSETQ. The trim removed 4 bases at V and 3 bases at J, leaving 10 bases unmatched. The CDR3 consists of 16 residues.

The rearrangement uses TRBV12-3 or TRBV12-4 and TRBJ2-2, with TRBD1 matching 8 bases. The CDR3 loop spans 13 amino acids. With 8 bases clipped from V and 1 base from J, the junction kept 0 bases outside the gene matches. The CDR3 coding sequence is TGTGCCAGCGGACAGGGGAACACCGGGGAGCTGTTTTTT. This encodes CASGQGNTGELFF.

CDR3 loop: CASSMARDRTYGYTF. DNA of the CDR3: TGTGCCAGTAGTATGGCGAGGGACAGAACTTATGGCTACACCTTC. V usage is TRBV19 and J usage is TRBJ1-2, with TRBD1 matching over 7 bases. The germline CDR1 and CDR2 sequences are LNHDA and SQIVND (reference sequence). The V segment lost 3 bases and the J segment 5 bases; nucleotides outside the gene matches: 9. This CDR3 region has 15 residues.

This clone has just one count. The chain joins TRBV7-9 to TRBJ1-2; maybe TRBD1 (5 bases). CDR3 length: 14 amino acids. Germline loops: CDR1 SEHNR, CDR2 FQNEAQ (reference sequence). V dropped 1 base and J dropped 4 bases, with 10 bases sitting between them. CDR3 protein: CASSLVGAVYGYTF. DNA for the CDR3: TGTGCCAGCAGCTTAGTTGGGGCAGTCTATGGCTACACCTTC.

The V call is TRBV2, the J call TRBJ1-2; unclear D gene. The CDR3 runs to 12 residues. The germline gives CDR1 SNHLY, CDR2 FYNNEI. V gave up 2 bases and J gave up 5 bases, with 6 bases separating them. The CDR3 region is CASSELSYGYTF. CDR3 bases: TGTGCCAGCAGTGAACTCTCTTATGGCTACACCTTC.

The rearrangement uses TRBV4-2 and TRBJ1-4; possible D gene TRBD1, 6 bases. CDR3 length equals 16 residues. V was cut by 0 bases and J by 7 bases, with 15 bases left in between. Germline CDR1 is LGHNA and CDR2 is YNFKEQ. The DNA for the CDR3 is TGTGCCAGCAGCCAAGATTTCAGGGGAGACAGTGAAAAACTGTTTTTT. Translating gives CASSQDFRGDSEKLFF.

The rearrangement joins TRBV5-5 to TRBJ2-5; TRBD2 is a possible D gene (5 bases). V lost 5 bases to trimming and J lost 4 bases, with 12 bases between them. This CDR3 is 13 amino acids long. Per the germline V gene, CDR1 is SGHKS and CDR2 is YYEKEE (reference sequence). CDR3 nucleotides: TGTGCCAGCAGTTTTAGCGTGGGAGAGACCCAGTACTTC. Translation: CASSFSVGETQYF.

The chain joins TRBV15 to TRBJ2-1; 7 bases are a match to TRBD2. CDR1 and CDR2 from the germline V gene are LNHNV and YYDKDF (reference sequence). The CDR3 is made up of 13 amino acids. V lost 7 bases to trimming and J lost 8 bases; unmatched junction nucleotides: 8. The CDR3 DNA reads TGTGCCACCAAAAGCGGGGAATGGGATGAGCAGTTCTTC. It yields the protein CATKSGEWDEQFF.

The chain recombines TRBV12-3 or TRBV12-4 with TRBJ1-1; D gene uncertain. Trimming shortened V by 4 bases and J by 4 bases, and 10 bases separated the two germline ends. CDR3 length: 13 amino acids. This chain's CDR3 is CASSSYGGTEAFF. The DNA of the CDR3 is TGTGCCAGCAGTTCATACGGAGGCACTGAAGCTTTCTTT.

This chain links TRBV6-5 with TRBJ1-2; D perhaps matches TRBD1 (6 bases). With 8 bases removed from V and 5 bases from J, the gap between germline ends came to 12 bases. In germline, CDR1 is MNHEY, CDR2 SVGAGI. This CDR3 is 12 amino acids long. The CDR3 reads CASGSTGYGYTF. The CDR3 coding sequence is TGTGCCAGCGGGAGTACAGGGTATGGCTACACCTTC.

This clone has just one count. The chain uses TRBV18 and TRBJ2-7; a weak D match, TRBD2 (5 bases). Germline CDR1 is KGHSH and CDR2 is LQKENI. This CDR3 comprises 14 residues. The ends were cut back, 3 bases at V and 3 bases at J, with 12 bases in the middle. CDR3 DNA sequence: TGTGCCAGCTCACCGGTATTAGGGAGCTACGAGCAGTACTTC. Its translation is CASSPVLGSYEQYF. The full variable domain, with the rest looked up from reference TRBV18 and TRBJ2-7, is NAGVMQNPRHLVRRRGQEARLRCSPMKGHSHVYWYRQLPEEGLKFMVYLQKENIIDESGMPKERFSAEFPKEGPSILRIQQVVRGDSAAYFCASSPVLGSYEQYFGPGTRLTVT.

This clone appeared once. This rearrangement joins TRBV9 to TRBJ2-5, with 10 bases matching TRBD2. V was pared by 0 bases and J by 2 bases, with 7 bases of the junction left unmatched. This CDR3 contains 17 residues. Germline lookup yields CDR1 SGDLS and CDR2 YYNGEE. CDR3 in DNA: TGTGCCAGCAGCGTAGCAGGGATAGCGGGGGGACAAGAGACCCAGTACTTC. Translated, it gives CASSVAGIAGGQETQYF. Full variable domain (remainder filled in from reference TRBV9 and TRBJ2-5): DSGVTQTPKHLITATGQRVTLRCSPRSGDLSVYWYQQSLDQGLQFLIQYYNGEERAKGNILERFSAQQFPDLHSELNLSSLELGDSALYFCASSVAGIAGGQETQYFGPGTRLLVL.

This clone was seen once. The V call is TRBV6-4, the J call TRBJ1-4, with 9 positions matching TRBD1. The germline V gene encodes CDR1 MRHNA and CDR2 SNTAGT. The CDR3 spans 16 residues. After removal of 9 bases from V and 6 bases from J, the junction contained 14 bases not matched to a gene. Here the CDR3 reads CARPRGQGRDYEKLFF. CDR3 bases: TGTGCCAGACCTCGGGGACAGGGACGGGATTATGAAAAACTGTTTTTT.

CDR3 bases: TGTGCCAGCAGCCTTCAACAGGGGGGGTCCACAGATACGCAGTATTTT. Translated: CASSLQQGGSTDTQYF. The chain carries TRBV27 and TRBJ2-3; weak D call: TRBD1 (8 bases). From germline, CDR1 is MNHEY and CDR2 SMNVEV (reference sequence). Trimming removed 6 bases at V and 2 bases at J, with 18 bases between. The CDR3 has 16 residues.